The sequence of this T cell receptor beta chain was determined in a study of a mutant IDH1 vaccine in newly diagnosed glioma. V was trimmed by 5 bases and J by 1 base, leaving 17 bases between them. CDR3 size: 16 residues. Germline V gene data show CDR1 as PRHDT and CDR2 as FYEKMQ (reference sequence). Regarding this clone: What it binds is not known.

Data came from immunoSEQ multiplex PCR; TCRdb stores just in-frame clones and leaves some out. In the table there are tens of thousands of clones, approximately 83% of which are singletons. Sample time point: week 5, during vaccination. Doses of 300 ug of mutant IDH1 20-mer peptide were given with topical imiquimod. Sequenced material: PBMCs, taken from a glioma patient whose treatment included an IDH1 peptide vaccine. The chain has TRBV13 and TRBJ2-5; D is perhaps TRBD2 (6 bases). The receptor was derived from a man aged 35-49 years with glioma. CDR3 in DNA: TGTGCCAGCAGCCTAATCAGCGGGCCTTTCCAAGAGACCCAGTACTTC. Its protein is CASSLISGPFQETQYF. Full variable domain (remainder filled in from reference TRBV13 and TRBJ2-5): AAGVIQSPRHLIKEKRETATLKCYPIPRHDTVYWYQQGPGQDPQFLISFYEKMQSDKGSIPDRFSAQQFSDYHSELNMSSLELGDSALYFCASSLISGPFQETQYFGPGTRLLVL.